This T cell receptor (beta chain) stems from a study of blood T cell repertoires in COVID-19. Study-level information: Both acute and convalescent COVID-19 samples were obtained from the United States, Italy and Spain. From T cells, B-cell-depleted T cells, or PBMCs came the material, which was cDNA or gDNA.

CDR3 length: 15 residues. Germline V gene sequence: CDR1 MDHEN, CDR2 SYDVKM. V was trimmed by 5 bases and J by 14 bases, leaving 26 bases between them. Per the original data handling: Amplification of reference gene primers provided the estimated nucleated cell counts. The data were produced by immunoSEQ multiplex PCR, yet TCRdb's version contains in-frame clones alone and is incomplete. Clone size and V and J calls were adopted from that table, with D and trimming inferred from the DNA. The sample gives 180,000 or so clones, approximately 90% of which show up once; roughly 3.6% is in the top ten. Sequences were obtained from peripheral blood. The receptor comes from a man between 18 and 35 years old with active or convalescent COVID-19. The chain couples TRBV28 to TRBJ2-3, with D tentatively TRBD2 (6 bases). The CDR3 sequence: CASSQPSGLRGEVYF. The CDR3 DNA reads as TGTGCCAGCAGTCAACCCTCCGGGCTTCGAGGGGAGGTGTATTTT. Full variable domain (missing parts from reference TRBV28 and TRBJ2-3): DVKVTQSSRYLVKRTGEKVFLECVQDMDHENMFWYRQDPGLGLRLIYFSYDVKMKEKGDIPEGYSVSREKKERFSLILESASTNQTSMYLCASSQPSGLRGEVYFGPGTRLTVL.